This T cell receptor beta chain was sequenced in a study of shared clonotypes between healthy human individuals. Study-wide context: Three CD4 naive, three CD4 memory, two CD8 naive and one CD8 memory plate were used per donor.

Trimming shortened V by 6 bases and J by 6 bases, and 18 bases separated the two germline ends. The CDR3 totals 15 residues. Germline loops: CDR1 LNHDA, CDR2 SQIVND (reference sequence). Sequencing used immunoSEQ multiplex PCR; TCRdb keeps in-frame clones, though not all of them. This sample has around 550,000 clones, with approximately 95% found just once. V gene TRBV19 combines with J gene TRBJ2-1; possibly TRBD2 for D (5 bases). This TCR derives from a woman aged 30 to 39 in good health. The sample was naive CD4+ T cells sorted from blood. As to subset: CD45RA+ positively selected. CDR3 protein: CASSPGLSSRNEQFF. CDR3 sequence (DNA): TGTGCCAGTAGCCCAGGACTCTCATCGCGCAATGAGCAGTTCTTC.